The source of this TCR beta chain is a study of blood T cells in healthy people across ages. This clonotype was detected only a few times. The CDR3 sequence is 15 residues long. Germline V gives CDR1 DFQATT, CDR2 SNEGSKA (reference sequence). The V and J ends lost 1 base and 2 bases, in that order; junction bases with no gene match: 5. PCR was performed a second time for about 6 to 11 cycles using a sample-barcoded 5' primer and a J-beta primer mix. Using its own MiXCR run on the 5' RACE reads, TCRdb lists one record per CDR3 protein. The table shows around 1,900,000 distinct CDR3 sequences, with roughly two fifths occurring only once.

V gene TRBV20-1 combines with J gene TRBJ2-3; TRBD1 matches at 8 bases. The receptor's source is a human donor in good health. The source material was blood. CDR3 loop: CSARAGQVITDTQYF. The CDR3 DNA reads as TGCAGTGCTAGAGCGGGACAGGTAATCACAGATACGCAGTATTTT.